The clone carrying this TCR beta chain has just a few counts. This entry comes from a study of CD8+ T cells in alopecia areata. Extracted RNA was reverse transcribed, and the resulting cDNA served as sequencing template. Profiled with immunoSEQ multiplex PCR; TCRdb holds only in-frame clones, not every one. The repertoire holds 150,000 to 200,000 clones, with 60% as singletons. Trimming cost V 1 base and J 1 base, with 7 bases left between them. The CDR3 spans 14 residues. CDR1 and CDR2 (germline): SGHTA, FQGNSA. Regarding treatment: oral pan-JAK inhibitor, 5-10 mg twice daily. The starting material was CD4+ T cells sorted from blood, obtained at week 24, from a patient treated with tofacitinib. This sequence was found in a human donor with alopecia areata. V usage is TRBV7-2 and J usage is TRBJ1-1; unclear D gene. The CDR3 nucleotides are TGTGCCAGCAGCTTAGGCCGACAGAACACTGAAGCTTTCTTT. It translates to CASSLGRQNTEAFF. Complete variable domain (other parts from reference TRBV7-2 and TRBJ1-1): GAGVSQSPSNKVTEKGKDVELRCDPISGHTALYWYRQSLGQGLEFLIYFQGNSAPDKSGLPSDRFSAERTGGSVSTLTIQRTQQEDSAVYLCASSLGRQNTEAFFGQGTRLTVV.